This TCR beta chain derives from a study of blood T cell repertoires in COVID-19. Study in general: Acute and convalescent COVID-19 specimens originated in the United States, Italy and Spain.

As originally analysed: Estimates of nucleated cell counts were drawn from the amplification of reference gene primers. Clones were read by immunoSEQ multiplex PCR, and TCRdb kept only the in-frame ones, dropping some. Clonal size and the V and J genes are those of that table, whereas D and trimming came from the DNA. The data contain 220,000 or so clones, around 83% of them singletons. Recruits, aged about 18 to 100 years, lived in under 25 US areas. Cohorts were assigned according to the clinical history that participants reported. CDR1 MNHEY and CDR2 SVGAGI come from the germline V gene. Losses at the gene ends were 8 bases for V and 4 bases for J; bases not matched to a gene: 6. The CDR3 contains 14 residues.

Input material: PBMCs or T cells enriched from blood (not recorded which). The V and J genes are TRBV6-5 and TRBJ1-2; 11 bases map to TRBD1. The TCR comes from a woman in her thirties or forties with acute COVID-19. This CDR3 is CASHSGTGGYGYTF. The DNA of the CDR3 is TGTGCCAGCCACTCCGGGACAGGGGGCTATGGCTACACCTTC.